This T cell receptor (beta chain) is drawn from a study of T cells of healthy individuals. This clonotype was seen a few times. J was trimmed by 4 bases and V by 5 bases; bases with no gene match: 8. Looked up from germline, CDR1 is SGHAT and CDR2 is FQNNGV. The CDR3 consists of 15 residues. TCRdb ran MiXCR on the 5' RACE reads and lists one entry per CDR3 protein. The sample includes 41,000 or so distinct CDR3 sequences, around 4.5% of them seen just once. The J gene is TRBJ2-3, the V gene TRBV11-2, with TRBD2 matching 8 bases. The clonotype originates from a human donor in good health. The CDR3 loop reads CASSQGLESPDTQYF. DNA of the CDR3: TGTGCCAGCAGCCAGGGACTAGAGAGTCCAGATACGCAGTATTTT.